This passage covers 24 T cell receptor beta chains from one sample sequenced in a study of a mutant IDH1 vaccine in newly diagnosed glioma. Documented time point: week 35, safety follow-up. What each vaccine dose contained was 300 ug of mutant IDH1 20-mer peptide, accompanied by topical imiquimod. TCRdb's copy holds only in-frame clones and misses some; the assay was immunoSEQ multiplex PCR. Of around 70,000 clones in the sample, almost 85% are singletons; the top ten hold 10% to 15%. Their recognized antigens are unknown. Sequenced material: PBMCs, taken from a glioma patient whose treatment included an IDH1 peptide vaccine. Source of these receptors: a man aged 18 to 35 with glioma.

V is TRBV19 and J is TRBJ1-1; D is unresolved. This CDR3 comprises 12 residues. Looked up from germline, CDR1 is LNHDA and CDR2 is SQIVND (reference sequence). V was cut by 2 bases and J by 2 bases, with 3 bases left in between. CDR3 protein: CASSISNTEAFF. The CDR3, as DNA: TGTGCCAGTAGTATATCCAACACTGAAGCTTTCTTT.

The chain is built from TRBV9 and TRBJ2-2; D is ambiguous. CDR3 length equals 15 residues. V was clipped by 4 bases and J by 7 bases, with 17 bases between them. In germline, CDR1 is SGDLS, CDR2 YYNGEE. Here the CDR3 reads CASSSSPVSLGELFF. As DNA, the CDR3 is TGTGCCAGCAGCTCGAGCCCGGTGTCACTCGGGGAGCTGTTTTTT.

The J gene is TRBJ2-7, the V gene TRBV7-9, with D possibly being TRBD1 (7 bases). V lost 7 bases, J lost 7 bases, and 17 bases lay in between. CDR1 is SEHNR and CDR2 is FQNEAQ in the germline V gene (reference sequence). CDR3 length: 13 amino acids. The CDR3 is CASIDPTGREQYF. The DNA for the CDR3 is TGTGCCAGCATCGACCCGACAGGGAGGGAGCAGTACTTC.

V and J are TRBV4-2 and TRBJ1-4; no reliable D call. Trimming stripped 0 bases from V and 5 bases from J, with 4 bases between. This CDR3 has 13 residues. Germline CDR1 LGHNA, CDR2 YNFKEQ. The CDR3 loop is CASSQDRNEKLFF. In nucleotides, the CDR3 is TGTGCCAGCAGCCAAGACCGGAATGAAAAACTGTTTTTT.

This chain links TRBV19 with TRBJ1-4; D is perhaps TRBD1 (6 bases). The CDR3 loop spans 15 amino acids. Germline lookup yields CDR1 LNHDA and CDR2 SQIVND (reference sequence). Trimming removed 2 bases at V and 8 bases at J, with 15 bases between. The CDR3 protein is CASSIQGTVLEKLFF. CDR3 bases: TGTGCCAGTAGTATACAGGGGACGGTCTTGGAAAAACTGTTTTTT.

The chain combines TRBV6-6 with TRBJ2-7; 8 bases line up with TRBD1. The CDR3 length is 14 residues. After removal of 0 bases from V and 4 bases from J, the junction contained 2 bases not matched to a gene. From germline, CDR1 is MNHNY and CDR2 SVGAGI (reference sequence). The DNA for the CDR3 is TGTGCCAGCAGTTACTCGGACAGGGAGTACGAGCAGTACTTC. It is translated as CASSYSDREYEQYF.

The V and J genes are TRBV4-2 and TRBJ2-5; 7 nucleotides agree with TRBD1. Germline V lookup: CDR1 LGHNA, CDR2 YNFKEQ. The ends lost 2 bases at V and 1 base at J; junction bases unmatched: 7. The length of the CDR3 is 16 residues. CDR3 DNA sequence: TGTGCCAGCAGCCAAACAGGGGCGGTAGGCCAAGAGACCCAGTACTTC. Translating it yields CASSQTGAVGQETQYF.

This chain uses TRBV7-2 with TRBJ1-4; D is undetermined. V was clipped by 2 bases and J by 6 bases, with 13 bases between them. The CDR3 extends over 15 amino acids. From germline, CDR1 is SGHTA and CDR2 FQGNSA. CDR3 nucleotide sequence: TGTGCCAGCAGCTTATTAGGAGGGTTCGATGAAAAACTGTTTTTT. This encodes CASSLLGGFDEKLFF. The entire variable domain, with the rest obtained from reference TRBV7-2 and TRBJ1-4, is as follows: GAGVSQSPSNKVTEKGKDVELRCDPISGHTALYWYRQSLGQGLEFLIYFQGNSAPDKSGLPSDRFSAERTGGSVSTLTIQRTQQEDSAVYLCASSLLGGFDEKLFFGSGTQLSVL.

This chain uses TRBV11-2 with TRBJ2-7; D is undetermined. Per the germline V gene, CDR1 is SGHAT and CDR2 is FQNNGV. Trimming removed 5 bases at V and 2 bases at J, with 13 bases between. The CDR3 has 14 residues. CDR3: CASSPPPLAYEQYF. The DNA for the CDR3 is TGTGCCAGCAGCCCTCCCCCCCTAGCCTACGAGCAGTACTTC.

The chain recombines TRBV2 with TRBJ1-2; perhaps TRBD1 as D (5 bases). Per the germline V gene, CDR1 is SNHLY and CDR2 is FYNNEI. Trimming cost V 10 bases and J 8 bases, with 23 bases left between them. The CDR3 length is 14 residues. CDR3 region: CATLKFQGYGGYTF. CDR3 DNA: TGTGCCACCCTTAAATTTCAGGGCTATGGGGGCTACACCTTC.

The J gene is TRBJ1-1, the V gene TRBV4-2, with no clear D. The CDR3 spans 16 residues. Trimming cost V 1 base and J 5 bases, with 17 bases left between them. Germline V lookup: CDR1 LGHNA, CDR2 YNFKEQ. This CDR3 reads CASSQAPPRGRTEAFF. As DNA, the CDR3 is TGTGCCAGCAGCCAAGCCCCTCCCAGAGGGCGAACTGAAGCTTTCTTT.

The chain carries TRBV4-3 and TRBJ1-2; D unclear. Germline CDR1 LGHNA, CDR2 YSLEER. CDR3 length: 13 amino acids. The V end was cut by 0 bases, the J end by 3 bases, with 5 bases between. The CDR3: CASSQDPDYGYTF. The CDR3 region has the DNA TGCGCCAGCAGCCAAGACCCAGACTATGGCTACACCTTC.

The rearrangement links TRBV9 to TRBJ2-1; 7 positions agree with TRBD2. J was trimmed by 0 bases and V by 0 bases; bases with no gene match: 12. There are 19 residues in the CDR3. The V gene's germline CDR1 is SGDLS and CDR2 YYNGEE. In DNA, the CDR3 is TGTGCCAGCAGCGTAGGTTGGGGTACTAGCGAGAGCTCCTACAATGAGCAGTTCTTC. Protein sequence: CASSVGWGTSESSYNEQFF. Variable domain in full (rest from reference TRBV9 and TRBJ2-1): DSGVTQTPKHLITATGQRVTLRCSPRSGDLSVYWYQQSLDQGLQFLIQYYNGEERAKGNILERFSAQQFPDLHSELNLSSLELGDSALYFCASSVGWGTSESSYNEQFFGPGTRLTVL.

CDR3 coding DNA: TGCGCCAGCAGCCAAGATCTTGGTGACAGAACCTACGAGCAGTACTTC. It yields the protein CASSQDLGDRTYEQYF. The rearrangement links TRBV4-3 to TRBJ2-7; TRBD1 is a possible D gene (5 bases). CDR1 is LGHNA, CDR2 YSLEER, per germline. Trimming took off 0 bases at V and 2 bases at J, with 14 bases between the two ends. CDR3 length equals 16 residues.

This chain uses TRBV7-6 with TRBJ2-1, with D unresolved. The CDR3 length is 13 residues. Trimming left V 6 bases short and J 7 bases short, with 13 bases between. CDR1 SGHVS and CDR2 FNYEAQ come from the germline V gene. In DNA, the CDR3 is TGTGCCAGCAGTCAGGACCTACGGAATGAGCAGTTCTTC. Translated, it gives CASSQDLRNEQFF.

The chain recombines TRBV7-8 with TRBJ1-2; D may be TRBD1 (6 bases). The CDR3 contains 13 residues. The V end lost 1 base, the J end lost 8 bases, and 11 bases lay between the germline ends. The germline V gene encodes CDR1 SGHVS and CDR2 FQNEAQ. CDR3 nucleotide sequence: TGTGCCAGCAGCTTAGACGTAGGGGGAGGCTACACCTTC. Translated, it gives CASSLDVGGGYTF.

Details on this clone: Because the CDR3's place on the DNA is in doubt, the DNA is left out and the CDR3 is given as listed by TCRdb. This sequence joins TRBV6-4 and TRBJ2-1; the D call of TRBD1 is as the table states it, not checked on the DNA. The CDR3 length equals 16 residues, ends included. Germline loops: CDR1 MRHNA, CDR2 SNTAGT. The CDR3 is CASSTSTGGHYNEQFF.

The gene calls are TRBV29-1 and TRBJ1-2; D gene unclear. V lost 2 bases, J lost 5 bases, and 9 bases lay in between. The CDR3 consists of 12 residues. CDR1 and CDR2 from the germline V gene are SQVTM and ANQGSEA. As DNA, the CDR3 is TGCAGCGTTGAACGGGCGGGATATGGCTACACCTTC. Its protein product is CSVERAGYGYTF.

V is TRBV9 and J is TRBJ1-1, with D tentatively TRBD1 (5 bases). V was trimmed by 6 bases and J by 4 bases, leaving 13 bases between them. The CDR3 is made up of 13 amino acids. In germline, CDR1 is SGDLS, CDR2 YYNGEE. The CDR3 nucleotides are TGTGCCAGCATGGGGGGTTCGGGCACTGAAGCTTTCTTT. It specifies CASMGGSGTEAFF.

This clone has a handful of counts. This chain connects TRBV20-1 to TRBJ1-2; D remains ambiguous. The V end lost 7 bases, the J end lost 8 bases, and 14 bases lay between the germline ends. The CDR3 totals 11 residues. CDR1 is DFQATT, CDR2 SNEGSKA, per germline (reference sequence). The CDR3 here is CSVREGWGYTF. Written as DNA, the CDR3 is TGCAGTGTAAGAGAGGGCTGGGGCTACACCTTC.

The rearrangement links TRBV28 to TRBJ1-2, with D hard to call. V lost 8 bases to trimming and J lost 0 bases, with 10 bases between them. Germline V gene sequence: CDR1 MDHEN, CDR2 SYDVKM. The CDR3 loop spans 13 amino acids. DNA for the CDR3: TGTGCCAGCCTTAGTCGAGCTAACTATGGCTACACCTTC. It encodes CASLSRANYGYTF.

The rearrangement uses TRBV30 and TRBJ1-2; perhaps TRBD1 as D (6 bases). Trimming cost V 5 bases and J 2 bases, with 15 bases left between them. This CDR3 contains 14 residues. The germline gives CDR1 GTSNPN, CDR2 SVGIG (reference sequence). The CDR3 coding sequence is TGTGCCTGGGTCGGAACGACAGGAAACTATGGCTACACCTTC. Translated, it gives CAWVGTTGNYGYTF.

The V call is TRBV6-5, the J call TRBJ1-2, with D uncertain. Trimming pared 0 bases from V and 2 bases from J, leaving 13 bases between. CDR3 length equals 16 residues. Germline lookup yields CDR1 MNHEY and CDR2 SVGAGI. The CDR3 spells CASSYSQPAKNYGYTF. CDR3 sequence (DNA): TGTGCCAGCAGTTACTCGCAACCGGCCAAGAACTATGGCTACACCTTC.

The chain uses TRBV10-1 and TRBJ2-2; D is possibly TRBD2 (7 bases). The germline V gene has CDR1 WNHNN and CDR2 SYGVQD (reference sequence). The CDR3 consists of 16 residues. The ends were cut back, 3 bases at V and 8 bases at J, with 19 bases in the middle. CDR3 protein: CASSDTGGAIGGELFF. The CDR3 nucleotides read TGCGCCAGCAGTGATACGGGGGGCGCGATAGGTGGGGAGCTGTTTTTT.